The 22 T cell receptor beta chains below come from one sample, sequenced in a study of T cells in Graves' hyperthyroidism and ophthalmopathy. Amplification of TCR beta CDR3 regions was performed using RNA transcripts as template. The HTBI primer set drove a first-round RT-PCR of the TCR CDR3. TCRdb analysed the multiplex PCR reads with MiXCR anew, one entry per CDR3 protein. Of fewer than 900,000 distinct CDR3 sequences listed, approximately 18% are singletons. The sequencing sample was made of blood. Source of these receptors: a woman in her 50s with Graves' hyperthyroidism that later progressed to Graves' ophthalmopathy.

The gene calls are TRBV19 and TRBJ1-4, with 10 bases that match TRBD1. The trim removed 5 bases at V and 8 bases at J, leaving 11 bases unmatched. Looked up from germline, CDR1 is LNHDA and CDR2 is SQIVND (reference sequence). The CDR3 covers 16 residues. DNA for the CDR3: TGTGCCAGTAGTGCCACGACAGGGGGCAGAGGAGAAAAACTGTTTTTT. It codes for CASSATTGGRGEKLFF.

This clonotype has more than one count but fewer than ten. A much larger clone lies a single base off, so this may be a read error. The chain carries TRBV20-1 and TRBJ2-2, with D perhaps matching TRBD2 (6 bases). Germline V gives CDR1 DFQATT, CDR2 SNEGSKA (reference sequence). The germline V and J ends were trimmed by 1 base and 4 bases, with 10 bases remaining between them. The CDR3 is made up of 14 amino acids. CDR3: CSARGRRATGELFF. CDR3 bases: TGCAGTGCTAGAGGCCGGAGGGCCACCGGGGAGCTGTTTTTT.

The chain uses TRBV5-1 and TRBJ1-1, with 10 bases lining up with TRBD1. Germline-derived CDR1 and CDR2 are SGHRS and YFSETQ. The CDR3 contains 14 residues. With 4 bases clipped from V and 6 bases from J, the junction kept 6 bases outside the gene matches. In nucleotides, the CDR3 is TGCGCCAGCAGCCGGGCTGGGACAGGGGCTGAAGCTTTCTTT. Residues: CASSRAGTGAEAFF.

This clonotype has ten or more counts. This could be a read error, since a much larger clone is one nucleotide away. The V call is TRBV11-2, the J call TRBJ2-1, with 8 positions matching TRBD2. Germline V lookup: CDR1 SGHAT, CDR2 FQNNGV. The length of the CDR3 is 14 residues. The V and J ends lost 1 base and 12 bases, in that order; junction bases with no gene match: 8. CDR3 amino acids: CASSLAGGAAGQFF. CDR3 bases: TGTGCCAGCAGCTTAGCCGGGGGGGCCGCTGGGCAGTTCTTC. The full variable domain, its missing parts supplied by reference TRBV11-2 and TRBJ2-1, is EAGVAQSPRYKIIEKRQSVAFWCNPISGHATLYWYQQILGQGPKLLIQFQNNGVVDDSQLPKDRFSAERLKGVDSTLKIQPAKLEDSAVYLCASSLAGGAAGQFFGPGTRLTVL.

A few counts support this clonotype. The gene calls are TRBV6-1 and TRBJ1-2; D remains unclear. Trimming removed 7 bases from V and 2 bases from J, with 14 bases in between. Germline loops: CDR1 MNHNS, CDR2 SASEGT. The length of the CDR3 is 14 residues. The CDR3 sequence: CASNGNGRNYGYTF. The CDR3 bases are TGTGCCAGCAACGGCAACGGACGGAACTATGGCTACACCTTC.

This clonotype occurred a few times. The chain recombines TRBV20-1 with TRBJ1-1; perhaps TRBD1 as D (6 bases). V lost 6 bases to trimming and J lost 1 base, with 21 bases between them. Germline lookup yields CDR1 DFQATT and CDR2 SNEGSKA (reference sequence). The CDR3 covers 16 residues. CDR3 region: CSAEGGPGQPNTEAFF. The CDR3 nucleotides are TGCAGTGCGGAGGGAGGGCCTGGACAGCCGAACACTGAAGCTTTCTTT.

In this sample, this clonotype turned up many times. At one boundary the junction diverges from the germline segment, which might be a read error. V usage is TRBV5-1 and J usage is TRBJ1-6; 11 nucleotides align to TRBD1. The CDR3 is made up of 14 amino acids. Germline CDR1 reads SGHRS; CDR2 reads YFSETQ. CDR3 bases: TGTGCCAGCAGCCCAGGACAGGGGGCTTCACCCCTCCACTTT. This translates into CASSPGQGASPLHF.

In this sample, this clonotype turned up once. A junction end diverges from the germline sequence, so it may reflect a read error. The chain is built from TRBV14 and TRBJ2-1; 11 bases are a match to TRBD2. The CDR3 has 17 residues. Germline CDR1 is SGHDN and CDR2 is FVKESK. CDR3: CASSEEVASGGYNEQFF. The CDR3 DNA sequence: TGTGCCAGCAGCGAAGAGGTGGCTAGCGGGGGGTACAATGAGCAGTTCTTC.

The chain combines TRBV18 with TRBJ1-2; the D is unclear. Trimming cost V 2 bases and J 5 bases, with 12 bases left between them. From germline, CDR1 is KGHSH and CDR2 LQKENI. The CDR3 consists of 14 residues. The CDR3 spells CASSPSKRHYGYTF. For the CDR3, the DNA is TGTGCCAGCTCACCAAGTAAACGGCATTATGGCTACACCTTC.

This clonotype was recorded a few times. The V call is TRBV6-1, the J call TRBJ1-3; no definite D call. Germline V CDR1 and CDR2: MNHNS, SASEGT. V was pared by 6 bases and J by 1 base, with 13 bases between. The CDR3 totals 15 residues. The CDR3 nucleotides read TGTGCCAGCAGAATTGGGAAGATTTCTGGAAACACCATATATTTT. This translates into CASRIGKISGNTIYF.

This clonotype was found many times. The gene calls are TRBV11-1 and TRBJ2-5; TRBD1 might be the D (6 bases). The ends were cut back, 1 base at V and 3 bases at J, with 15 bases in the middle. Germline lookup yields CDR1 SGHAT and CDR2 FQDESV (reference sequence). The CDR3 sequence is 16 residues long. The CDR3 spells CASSLVLRGSEETQYF. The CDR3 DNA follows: TGTGCCAGCAGCTTAGTGTTGAGGGGGTCGGAAGAGACCCAGTACTTC.

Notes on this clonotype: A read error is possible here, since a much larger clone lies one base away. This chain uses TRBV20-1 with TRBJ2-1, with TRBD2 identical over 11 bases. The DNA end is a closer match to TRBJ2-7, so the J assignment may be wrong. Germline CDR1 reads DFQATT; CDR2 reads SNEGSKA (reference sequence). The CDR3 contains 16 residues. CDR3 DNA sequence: TGCAGTGCTAGCAGGGCTAGCGGGGGGTGGCGCAATGAGCAGTACTTC. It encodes CSASRASGGWRNEQYF.

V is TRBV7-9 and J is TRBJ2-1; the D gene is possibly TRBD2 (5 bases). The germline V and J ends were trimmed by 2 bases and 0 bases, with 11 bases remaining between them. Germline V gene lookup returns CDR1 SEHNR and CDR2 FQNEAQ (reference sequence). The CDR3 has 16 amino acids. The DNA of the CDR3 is TGTGCCAGCAGCTTATGGACGGGGAGCTCCTACAATGAGCAGTTCTTC. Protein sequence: CASSLWTGSSYNEQFF.

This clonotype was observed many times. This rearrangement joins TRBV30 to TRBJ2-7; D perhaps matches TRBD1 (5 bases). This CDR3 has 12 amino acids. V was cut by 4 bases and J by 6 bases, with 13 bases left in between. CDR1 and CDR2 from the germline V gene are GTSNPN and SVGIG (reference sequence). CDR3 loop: CAWTARVSEQYF. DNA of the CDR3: TGTGCCTGGACGGCCAGGGTCTCCGAGCAGTACTTC.

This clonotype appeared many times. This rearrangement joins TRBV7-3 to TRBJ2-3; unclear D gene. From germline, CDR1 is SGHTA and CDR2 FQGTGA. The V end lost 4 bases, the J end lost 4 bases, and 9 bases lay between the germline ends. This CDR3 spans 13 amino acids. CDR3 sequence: CASSSPVADTQYF. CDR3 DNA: TGTGCCAGCAGCTCCCCGGTAGCAGATACGCAGTATTTT.

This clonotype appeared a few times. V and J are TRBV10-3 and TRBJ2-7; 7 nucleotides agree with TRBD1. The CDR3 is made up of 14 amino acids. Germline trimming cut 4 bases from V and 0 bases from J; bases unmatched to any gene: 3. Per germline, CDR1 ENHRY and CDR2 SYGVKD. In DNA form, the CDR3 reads TGTGCCATCAGTGCGACAGGGAGCTCCTACGAGCAGTACTTC. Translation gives CAISATGSSYEQYF.

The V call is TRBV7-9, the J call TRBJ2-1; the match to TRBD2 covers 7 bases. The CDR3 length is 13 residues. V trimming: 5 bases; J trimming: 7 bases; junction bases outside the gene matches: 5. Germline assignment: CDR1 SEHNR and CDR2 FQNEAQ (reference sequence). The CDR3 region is CASSAGVRNEQFF. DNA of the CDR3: TGTGCCAGCAGCGCGGGAGTGAGGAATGAGCAGTTCTTC.

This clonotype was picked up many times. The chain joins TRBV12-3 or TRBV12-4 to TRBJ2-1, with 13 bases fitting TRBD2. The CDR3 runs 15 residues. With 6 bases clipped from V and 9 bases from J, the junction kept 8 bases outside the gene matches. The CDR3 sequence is CASSRTSGGVFEQFF. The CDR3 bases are TGTGCCAGCAGCCGAACTAGCGGGGGGGTTTTTGAGCAGTTCTTC.

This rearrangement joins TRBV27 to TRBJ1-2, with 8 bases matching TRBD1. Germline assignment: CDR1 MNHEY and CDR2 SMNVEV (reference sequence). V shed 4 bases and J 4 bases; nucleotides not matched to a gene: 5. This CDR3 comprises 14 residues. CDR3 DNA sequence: TGTGCCAGCAGTTCCGGACAGGGCTTCTATGGCTACACCTTC. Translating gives CASSSGQGFYGYTF.

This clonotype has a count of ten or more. The CDR3 sequence: CSVEDRKDYEQYF. CDR3 DNA: TGCAGCGTTGAAGATCGAAAGGATTACGAGCAGTACTTC. The chain combines TRBV29-1 with TRBJ2-7; no clear D gene. The CDR3 is 13 residues long. V lost 0 bases, J lost 4 bases, and 10 bases lay in between. Germline lookup yields CDR1 SQVTM and CDR2 ANQGSEA.

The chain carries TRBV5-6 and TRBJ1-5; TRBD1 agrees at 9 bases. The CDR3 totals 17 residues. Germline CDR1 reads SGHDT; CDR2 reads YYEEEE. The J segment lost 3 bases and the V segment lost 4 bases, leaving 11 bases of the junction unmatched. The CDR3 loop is CASSPGTGSKANQPQHF. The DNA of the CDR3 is TGTGCCAGCAGCCCTGGGACAGGGTCGAAGGCCAATCAGCCCCAGCATTTT.

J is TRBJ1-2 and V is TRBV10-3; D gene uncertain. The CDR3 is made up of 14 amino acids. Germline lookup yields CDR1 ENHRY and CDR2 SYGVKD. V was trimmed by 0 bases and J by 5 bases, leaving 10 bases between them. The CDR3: CAISESGREYGYTF. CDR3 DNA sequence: TGTGCCATCAGTGAGTCTGGCCGAGAGTATGGCTACACCTTC.